This T cell receptor beta chain emerged from a study of cytomegalovirus exposure and HLA in healthy donors. Looking at the study overall: There were 75 million to 95 million unique TCRs (from HLA-typed donors) in an early data release. Notes on the study in general: There were some 150 TCR beta chains listed as cytomegalovirus-associated. Available immune exposure information was restricted to CMV serostatus only.

The CDR3 covers 13 residues. From germline, CDR1 is SGHVS and CDR2 FQNEAQ. V shed 2 bases, J shed 7 bases, and the junction held 2 bases outside the gene matches. Healthy bone marrow donors made up the donor group. Use of 60 Vbeta and 13 Jbeta primers characterized the PCR. This table comes from immunoSEQ multiplex PCR, and its TCRdb copy is limited to in-frame clones, with some not included. The sample includes about 140,000 clones, around 73% of them seen just once. Regarding this clone: Its cognate antigen is unknown.

The rearrangement uses TRBV7-8 and TRBJ2-1, with 7 bases fitting TRBD1. The receptor was isolated from a female donor in good health and CMV-seronegative. Input material: PBMCs. The CDR3 bases are TGTGCCAGCAGCTTACAGGGGGTGAATGAGCAGTTCTTC. Translating it yields CASSLQGVNEQFF.